These T cell receptor beta chains were read from a single sample in a study of T-cell reconstitution after alpha-beta-depleted transplantation in children. TCRdb ran MiXCR on the PCR reads and lists one entry per CDR3 protein. The table includes 350,000 to 400,000 distinct CDR3 sequences, approximately 12% detected once. The material sequenced was PBMCs, taken from the stem cell graft. These receptors all stem from a human donor who donated a stem cell graft to a child with Fanconi anemia. CDR3s include the opening cysteine and the closing phenylalanine or tryptophan. Each record gives: D gene, J gene, clone size, V gene, CDR3 protein, CDR3 DNA. The D gene is left open where the match is weak. Where a row states a size, it is once, few, many or the class of an expanded clone; other rows omit it.

D gene: NA; J gene: TRBJ1-2; clone size: few; V gene: TRBV5-1; CDR3 protein: CASSLNGGYTF; CDR3 DNA: TGCGCCAGCAGCTTGAACGGCGGCTACACCTTC
D gene: NA; J gene: TRBJ2-2; clone size: few; V gene: TRBV11-2; CDR3 protein: CASTRTVNTGELFF; CDR3 DNA: TGTGCCAGCACCCGAACCGTAAACACCGGGGAGCTGTTTTTT
D gene: NA; J gene: TRBJ2-3; clone size: few; V gene: TRBV29-1; CDR3 protein: CSVEPGTDTQYF; CDR3 DNA: TGCAGCGTTGAACCCGGGACAGATACGCAGTATTTT
D gene: NA; J gene: TRBJ2-3; clone size: few; V gene: TRBV20-1; CDR3 protein: CSARRLLAPDTQYF; CDR3 DNA: TGCAGTGCTAGGCGGTTACTAGCCCCCGATACGCAGTATTTT
D gene: TRBD2; J gene: TRBJ2-3; clone size: many; V gene: TRBV12-3/TRBV12-4; CDR3 protein: CASSPTQTSGVAYF; CDR3 DNA: TGTGCCAGCAGCCCAACCCAGACTAGCGGGGTAGCGTATTTT
D gene: NA; J gene: TRBJ1-4; clone size: few; V gene: TRBV30; CDR3 protein: CAWSGEVSRLATNEKLFF; CDR3 DNA: TGTGCCTGGAGCGGCGAGGTATCCCGCTTGGCAACTAATGAAAAACTGTTTTTT
D gene: TRBD2; J gene: TRBJ2-5; clone size: NA; V gene: TRBV7-2; CDR3 protein: CASSETLAGGQETQYF; CDR3 DNA: TGTGCCAGCAGTGAGACCCTAGCGGGGGGGCAAGAGACCCAGTACTTC
D gene: TRBD1; J gene: TRBJ2-7; clone size: few; V gene: TRBV5-6; CDR3 protein: CASSLELRQGYDYEQYF; CDR3 DNA: TGTGCCAGCAGCTTGGAGTTACGACAGGGATATGACTACGAGCAGTACTTC
D gene: NA; J gene: TRBJ1-2; clone size: many; V gene: TRBV6-2/TRBV6-3; CDR3 protein: CASSLSFNYGYTF; CDR3 DNA: TGTGCCAGCAGCCTCAGCTTCAACTATGGCTACACCTTC
D gene: NA; J gene: TRBJ1-1; clone size: few; V gene: TRBV27; CDR3 protein: CASSVTSGMNTEAFF; CDR3 DNA: TGTGCCAGCAGTGTTACCAGCGGCATGAACACTGAAGCTTTCTTT
D gene: NA; J gene: TRBJ1-1; clone size: NA; V gene: TRBV27; CDR3 protein: CASSLVRATEAFF; CDR3 DNA: TGTGCCAGCAGTTTAGTCAGGGCCACTGAAGCTTTCTTT
D gene: NA; J gene: TRBJ2-1; clone size: few; V gene: TRBV3-1; CDR3 protein: CASSQEEAAGGEQFF; CDR3 DNA: TGTGCCAGCAGCCAAGAAGAGGCAGCCGGGGGTGAGCAGTTCTTC
D gene: NA; J gene: TRBJ2-7; clone size: NA; V gene: TRBV18; CDR3 protein: CASSPSQISYEQYF; CDR3 DNA: TGTGCCAGCTCACCATCACAGATATCCTACGAGCAGTACTTC
D gene: NA; J gene: TRBJ2-1; clone size: many; V gene: TRBV6-6; CDR3 protein: CASRGTHGEQFF; CDR3 DNA: TGTGCCAGCAGGGGGACGCACGGTGAGCAGTTCTTC
D gene: TRBD1; J gene: TRBJ2-5; clone size: many; V gene: TRBV5-1; CDR3 protein: CASSLSGQRETQYF; CDR3 DNA: TGCGCCAGCAGCTTGTCGGGACAGAGAGAGACCCAGTACTTC
D gene: NA; J gene: TRBJ2-2; clone size: many; V gene: TRBV5-1; CDR3 protein: CASSWIQGAGELFF; CDR3 DNA: TGCGCCAGCAGCTGGATTCAGGGTGCCGGGGAGCTGTTTTTT
D gene: NA; J gene: TRBJ1-2; clone size: few; V gene: TRBV12-3/TRBV12-4; CDR3 protein: CASSLIREEEYF; CDR3 DNA: TGTGCCAGCAGTTTAATCCGGGAGGAGGAGTACTTC
D gene: NA; J gene: TRBJ2-3; clone size: NA; V gene: TRBV6-5; CDR3 protein: CASSYWLGASTDTQYF; CDR3 DNA: TGTGCCAGCAGTTACTGGCTAGGGGCTAGCACAGATACGCAGTATTTT
D gene: NA; J gene: TRBJ2-5; clone size: few; V gene: TRBV30; CDR3 protein: CAWSGTGEETQYF; CDR3 DNA: TGTGCCTGGAGTGGAACGGGGGAAGAGACCCAGTACTTC
D gene: NA; J gene: TRBJ1-2; clone size: NA; V gene: TRBV6-2/TRBV6-3; CDR3 protein: CASSAGRSYGYTF; CDR3 DNA: TGTGCCAGCAGTGCCGGGAGGTCCTATGGCTACACCTTC
D gene: TRBD1; J gene: TRBJ2-2; clone size: few; V gene: TRBV6-1; CDR3 protein: CASRLTGGDTGELFF; CDR3 DNA: TGTGCCAGCAGACTTACAGGGGGCGACACCGGGGAGCTGTTTTTT
D gene: NA; J gene: TRBJ1-1; clone size: many; V gene: TRBV10-2; CDR3 protein: CASSESDRNTEAFF; CDR3 DNA: TGCGCCAGCAGTGAGTCGGACAGAAACACTGAAGCTTTCTTT
D gene: TRBD1; J gene: TRBJ2-2; clone size: NA; V gene: TRBV6-2/TRBV6-3; CDR3 protein: CASSPSRTGKNTGELFF; CDR3 DNA: TGTGCCAGCAGTCCCTCTAGGACAGGGAAGAACACCGGGGAGCTGTTTTTT
D gene: NA; J gene: TRBJ2-3; clone size: NA; V gene: TRBV5-1; CDR3 protein: CASRSLSDSTDTQYF; CDR3 DNA: TGCGCCAGCAGATCCCTATCGGACAGCACAGATACGCAGTATTTT
D gene: NA; J gene: TRBJ2-1; clone size: few; V gene: TRBV6-1; CDR3 protein: CASSPQGRSSYNEQFF; CDR3 DNA: TGTGCCAGCAGTCCACAGGGCCGGAGCTCCTACAATGAGCAGTTCTTC
D gene: NA; J gene: TRBJ1-3; clone size: NA; V gene: TRBV3-1; CDR3 protein: CASSQESGANRYF; CDR3 DNA: TGTGCCAGCAGCCAAGAAAGCGGGGCGAATAGGTATTTT
D gene: TRBD1; J gene: TRBJ1-2; clone size: NA; V gene: TRBV11-2; CDR3 protein: CASSLSGTGANYGYTF; CDR3 DNA: TGTGCCAGCAGCTTGTCTGGGACAGGGGCTAACTATGGCTACACCTTC
D gene: NA; J gene: TRBJ1-2; clone size: NA; V gene: TRBV4-3; CDR3 protein: CASSQDGGRLPYGYTF; CDR3 DNA: TGCGCCAGCAGCCAAGATGGGGGACGACTTCCCTATGGCTACACCTTC
D gene: NA; J gene: TRBJ2-7; clone size: NA; V gene: TRBV7-2; CDR3 protein: CASSSSRQDRRSYEQYF; CDR3 DNA: TGTGCCAGCAGCTCCTCCCGACAGGACCGCCGGTCGTACGAGCAGTACTTC
D gene: NA; J gene: TRBJ1-1; clone size: few; V gene: TRBV5-1; CDR3 protein: CASSSMSSNTEAFF; CDR3 DNA: TGCGCCAGCAGCAGTATGTCCTCGAACACTGAAGCTTTCTTT
D gene: NA; J gene: TRBJ2-2; clone size: few; V gene: TRBV5-4; CDR3 protein: CASRRSPGELFF; CDR3 DNA: TGTGCCAGCAGACGATCGCCCGGGGAGCTGTTTTTT
D gene: NA; J gene: TRBJ2-7; clone size: NA; V gene: TRBV30; CDR3 protein: CAWSLGTSEQYF; CDR3 DNA: TGTGCCTGGAGTCTAGGGACGTCCGAGCAGTACTTC
D gene: TRBD2; J gene: TRBJ2-5; clone size: many; V gene: TRBV7-2; CDR3 protein: CASSVTASGGLYQETQYF; CDR3 DNA: TGTGCCAGCAGCGTGACGGCTAGCGGGGGCCTGTACCAAGAGACCCAGTACTTC
D gene: NA; J gene: TRBJ2-6; clone size: NA; V gene: TRBV4-3; CDR3 protein: CASSQGGTGANVLTF; CDR3 DNA: TGCGCCAGCAGCCAAGGAGGAACTGGGGCCAACGTCCTGACTTTC
D gene: NA; J gene: TRBJ1-3; clone size: few; V gene: TRBV15; CDR3 protein: CATSSVQVGNTIYF; CDR3 DNA: TGTGCCACCAGCAGTGTGCAGGTTGGAAACACCATATATTTT
D gene: NA; J gene: TRBJ2-1; clone size: NA; V gene: TRBV5-6; CDR3 protein: CASSELGPLGNEQFF; CDR3 DNA: TGTGCCAGCAGTGAACTAGGGCCCCTTGGAAATGAGCAGTTCTTC
D gene: NA; J gene: TRBJ1-1; clone size: few; V gene: TRBV30; CDR3 protein: CAWSVRWDLGTEAFF; CDR3 DNA: TGTGCCTGGAGTGTACGTTGGGACCTCGGGACTGAAGCTTTCTTT
D gene: NA; J gene: TRBJ1-1; clone size: NA; V gene: TRBV6-2/TRBV6-3; CDR3 protein: CASRNTEAFF; CDR3 DNA: TGTGCCAGCAGGAACACTGAAGCTTTCTTT
D gene: NA; J gene: TRBJ2-3; clone size: many; V gene: TRBV29-1; CDR3 protein: CSVELSLGGDTQYF; CDR3 DNA: TGCAGCGTTGAATTAAGTCTCGGAGGGGATACGCAGTATTTT
D gene: TRBD1; J gene: TRBJ1-1; clone size: NA; V gene: TRBV20-1; CDR3 protein: CSAWDRGLTEAFF; CDR3 DNA: TGCAGTGCTTGGGACAGGGGGCTGACTGAAGCTTTCTTT
D gene: NA; J gene: TRBJ2-7; clone size: NA; V gene: TRBV4-2; CDR3 protein: CAMRSRIGYEQYF; CDR3 DNA: TGTGCCATGAGGTCAAGGATCGGCTACGAGCAGTACTTC
D gene: NA; J gene: TRBJ2-4; clone size: many; V gene: TRBV29-1; CDR3 protein: CSVLKSKNIQYF; CDR3 DNA: TGCAGCGTTCTAAAGTCCAAAAACATTCAGTACTTC
D gene: NA; J gene: TRBJ1-2; clone size: few; V gene: TRBV29-1; CDR3 protein: CSVGEESYGYTF; CDR3 DNA: TGCAGCGTTGGGGAAGAGAGCTATGGCTACACCTTC
D gene: NA; J gene: TRBJ2-5; clone size: NA; V gene: TRBV7-8; CDR3 protein: CASSLPWQETQYF; CDR3 DNA: TGTGCCAGCAGCTTACCGTGGCAAGAGACCCAGTACTTC
D gene: NA; J gene: TRBJ2-1; clone size: many; V gene: TRBV12-3/TRBV12-4; CDR3 protein: CASSSATFYNEQFF; CDR3 DNA: TGTGCCAGCAGTTCTGCGACATTCTACAATGAGCAGTTCTTC
D gene: TRBD2; J gene: TRBJ2-3; clone size: many; V gene: TRBV5-1; CDR3 protein: CASSLVASGAGDTQYF; CDR3 DNA: TGCGCCAGCAGCTTGGTTGCTAGCGGGGCAGGAGATACGCAGTATTTT